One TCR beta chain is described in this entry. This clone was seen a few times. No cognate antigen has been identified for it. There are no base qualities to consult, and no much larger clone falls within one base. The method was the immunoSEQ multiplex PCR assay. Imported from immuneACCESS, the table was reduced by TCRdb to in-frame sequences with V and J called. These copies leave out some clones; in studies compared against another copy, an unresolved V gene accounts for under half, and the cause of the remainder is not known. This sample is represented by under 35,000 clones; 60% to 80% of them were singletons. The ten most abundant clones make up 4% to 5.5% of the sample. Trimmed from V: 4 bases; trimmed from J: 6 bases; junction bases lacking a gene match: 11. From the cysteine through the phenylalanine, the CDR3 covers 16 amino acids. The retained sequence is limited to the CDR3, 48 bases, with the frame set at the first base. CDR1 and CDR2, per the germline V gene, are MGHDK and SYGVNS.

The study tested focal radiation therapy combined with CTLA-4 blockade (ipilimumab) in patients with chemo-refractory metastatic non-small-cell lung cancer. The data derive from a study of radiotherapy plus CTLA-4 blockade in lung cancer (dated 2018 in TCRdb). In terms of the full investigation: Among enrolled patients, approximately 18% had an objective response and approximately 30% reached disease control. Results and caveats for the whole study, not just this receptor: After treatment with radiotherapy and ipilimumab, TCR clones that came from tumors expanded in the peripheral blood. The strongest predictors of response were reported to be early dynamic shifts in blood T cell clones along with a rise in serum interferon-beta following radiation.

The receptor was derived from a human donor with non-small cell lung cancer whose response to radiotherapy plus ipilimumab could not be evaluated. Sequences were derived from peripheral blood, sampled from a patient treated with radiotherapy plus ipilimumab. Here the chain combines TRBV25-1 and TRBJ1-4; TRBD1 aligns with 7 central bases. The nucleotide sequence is TGTGCCAGCAGTGGCACGAACGCAGGGGGGCATGAAAAACTGTTTTTT. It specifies CASSGTNAGGHEKLFF.